This T cell receptor (beta chain) was retrieved from a study of blood T cells in healthy people across ages. Germline V CDR1 and CDR2: DFQATT, SNEGSKA (reference sequence). The CDR3 consists of 14 residues. V lost 4 bases and J 2 bases, leaving 15 bases between the germline ends. It was with a sample-barcoded 5' primer and a J-beta primer mix that a second PCR of roughly 6 to 12 cycles was run. TCRdb re-called the 5' RACE reads with MiXCR, one entry per CDR3 protein. The sample yields over 1.5 million distinct CDR3 sequences, around 48% seen once. The chain employs TRBV20-1 and TRBJ2-7; D is perhaps TRBD1 (6 bases). This clonotype was sampled from a woman between 40 and 50 years old in good health. The specimen was blood. CDR3 sequence reads: CSATTGTPPYEQYF. The CDR3 DNA reads as TGCAGTGCTACAACCGGGACACCGCCCTACGAGCAGTACTTC.